What follows is one T cell receptor (beta chain) and its context. The antigen this receptor binds is unknown. Within one base of it there is no much larger clone, and no base qualities were kept. TCR beta libraries were generated from genomic DNA with the immunoSEQ kit, following the manufacturer's recommendations. For library preparation, a first multiplex PCR was performed with proprietary primers, followed by a second PCR in which unique barcodes were added, and bead cleanups were performed after each round. Each sample batch included a kit-provided positive control reaction and a negative control reaction. The final libraries were assessed on an Agilent 4200 TapeStation D1000 ScreenTape, pooled by volume, and quantified by qPCR. Sequencing was performed on an Illumina NextSeq500 with a MidOutput 150-cycle cartridge, and 156 Read1 and 15 Index1 cycles were run with kit custom primers. The pooled library was loaded at around 1.1 pM with an approximately 20% PhiX control spike-in. The authors' pipeline ran thus. Vendor-processed data were analyzed in R, and a clonotype was defined as all T cells sharing the same CDR3 nucleotide sequence. For clone abundance analyses, frequencies were normalized to the 10,000 most abundant clones in each sample. Public T cell clones, which averaged fewer than five per sample, were removed prior to analysis. A difference in abundance of at least 32-fold between compartments was used to define tumor-enriched and baseline blood-enriched clonotypes. A beta-binomial differential abundance model was applied to find clonotypes that expanded or contracted between blood time points. Tumor-blood repertoire similarity was measured with the Baroni-Urbani and Buser coefficient, and group comparisons used two-tailed Wilcoxon tests in R. The immuneACCESS repertoire file appears here via TCRdb, limited to in-frame rearrangements. These files lack a portion of the clones; in checked studies, under half of the deficit traces to unresolved V genes, and the cause of the others is not known. That table is the source of V, J and clone size, and D and trimming were worked out from the DNA. Across this sample there are over 60,000 clones, with approximately 83% seen only once. 22% of the sample rests with the top ten.

The sample originates from a study of radiation and T cells in renal cell carcinoma (dated by TCRdb to 2019 to 2021). Looking at the study overall: The samples were drawn from a clinical trial, where primary renal cell carcinomas were treated with 15 Gy of stereotactic body radiation therapy and then removed by nephrectomy 4 weeks afterward. In total, more than 50 samples underwent TCR beta sequencing: 25 or so tumors plus 27 peripheral blood samples. Across all 50 or so samples, 4 million or so unique CDR3 nucleotide sequences encoding 2.5 million to 3 million unique CDR3 amino acid sequences were identified.

What this sample's time point label stands for: blood 2 weeks post-SBRT. The treatment or condition label corresponds to: 15 Gy SBRT to primary tumor, nephrectomy 4 weeks later. To follow tumor-enriched clonotypes, peripheral blood was collected serially from radiation-treated patients at baseline and again at 2 weeks and 4 weeks after SBRT. Every patient had renal cell carcinoma of clear cell pathology. The QIAamp DNA Blood Mini Kit (Qiagen) was used to prepare genomic DNA for TCR sequencing. Samples were included in the analyses only if all quality control checks were passed. Counted from cysteine to phenylalanine, this CDR3 has 15 amino acids. The CDR3 DNA has 45 bases and is translated from base 1. The germline ends are 15 bases apart after V is trimmed by 0 bases and J by 6 bases. CDR1 LGHNA and CDR2 YSLEER are derived from the germline V gene. Study-level results and caveats: No pretreatment tumor biopsies were available, so the baseline intratumoral presence of clonotypes could not be determined. Top tumor clonotypes rose in blood from baseline to 2 weeks post-radiation, then contracted by 4 weeks, suggesting transient expansion of tumor-resident clones. Because the trial had a single-armed design, the trial could not examine how radiation dose or scheduling affected the TCR repertoire. Tracking of blood repertoire dynamics stopped at approximately four weeks after treatment, with no follow-up past that point.

This sequence uses TRBV4-3 and TRBJ2-7; the D gene cannot be resolved reliably. This TCR was sampled from a woman between 45 and 60 years old with renal cell carcinoma. This specimen was blood, taken from a patient whose treatment included radiotherapy and nephrectomy. DNA sequence: TGCGCCAGCAGCCAAGAACTGAGGCAGATTCCCGAGCAGTACTTC. It translates to CASSQELRQIPEQYF.